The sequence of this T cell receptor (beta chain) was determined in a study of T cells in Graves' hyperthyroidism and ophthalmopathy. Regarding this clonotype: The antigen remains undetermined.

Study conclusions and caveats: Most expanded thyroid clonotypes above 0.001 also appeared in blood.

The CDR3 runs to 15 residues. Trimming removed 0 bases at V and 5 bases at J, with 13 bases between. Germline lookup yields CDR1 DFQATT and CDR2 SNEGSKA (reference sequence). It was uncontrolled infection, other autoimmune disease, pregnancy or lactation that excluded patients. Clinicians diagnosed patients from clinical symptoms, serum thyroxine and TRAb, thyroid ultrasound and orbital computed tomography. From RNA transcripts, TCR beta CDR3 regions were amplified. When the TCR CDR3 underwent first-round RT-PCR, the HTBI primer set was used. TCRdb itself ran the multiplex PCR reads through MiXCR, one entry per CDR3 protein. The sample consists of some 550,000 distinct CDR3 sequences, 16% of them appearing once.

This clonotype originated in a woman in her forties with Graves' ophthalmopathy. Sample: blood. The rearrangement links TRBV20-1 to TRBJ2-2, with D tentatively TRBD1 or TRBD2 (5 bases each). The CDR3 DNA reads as TGCAGTGCTAGAGAGGGGGTCGGACATACCGGGGAGCTGTTTTTT. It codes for CSAREGVGHTGELFF.